These 12 T cell receptor beta chains were all obtained from the same sample, sequenced in a study of shared T cell receptors in the human thymus. Sequencing was performed with immunoSEQ multiplex PCR; in TCRdb, only in-frame clones are kept and a portion is missing. The sample has 600,000 or so clones, about 90% seen once. The same sample was also used in a study of human thymus T cells.

Sequences were obtained from thymocytes. The receptors were gathered from a boy under two years old with a congenital heart defect.

A word on this clone: At one end, the junction sequence differs from germline, possibly due to a read error. This sample also contains other DNA sequences that code for the same CDR3. The genes are TRBV27 and TRBJ1-6, with TRBD1 as a possible D gene (5 bases). The CDR3 loop spans 14 amino acids. Germline V lookup: CDR1 MNHEY, CDR2 SMNVEV (reference sequence). The CDR3 nucleotides read TGTGCCAGCAGCGACAGCAAGGATAATTCCCCCCTCCACTTT. Its protein product is CASSDSKDNSPLHF.

The rearrangement uses TRBV5-6 and TRBJ1-2; D possibly corresponds to TRBD1 (5 bases). Trimming took off 1 base at V and 12 bases at J, with 13 bases between the two ends. Germline V gives CDR1 SGHDT, CDR2 YYEEEE. CDR3 size: 12 residues. DNA for the CDR3: TGTGCCAGCAGCTTGCGGGGACTCCTACACACCTTC. Its protein product is CASSLRGLLHTF.

The chain combines TRBV5-6 with TRBJ2-5, with D possibly TRBD2 on 6 matching bases. The length of the CDR3 is 12 residues. Germline lookup yields CDR1 SGHDT and CDR2 YYEEEE. The V gene lost 6 bases and the J gene lost 4 bases, with 10 bases spanning the gap. CDR3 sequence reads: CASNGGRETQYF. The CDR3 DNA reads as TGTGCCAGCAACGGAGGGAGAGAGACCCAGTACTTC.

V and J are TRBV15 and TRBJ2-4, with D tentatively TRBD2 (7 bases). The V gene's germline CDR1 is LNHNV and CDR2 YYDKDF (reference sequence). V lost 1 base and J 2 bases, leaving 15 bases between the germline ends. The CDR3 has 17 residues. The DNA of the CDR3 is TGTGCCACCAGCAGAGTAGGGGGGGGCGCTTCCAAAAACATTCAGTACTTC. It is translated as CATSRVGGGASKNIQYF.

In its sample, this clone was seen a few times. V is TRBV28 and J is TRBJ1-3, with D tentatively TRBD1 (6 bases). The CDR3 loop spans 17 amino acids. Trimming cost V 1 base and J 2 bases, with 15 bases left between them. CDR1 is MDHEN and CDR2 is SYDVKM in the germline V gene. Here the CDR3 DNA reads TGTGCCAGCAGTTTATCCAAAGACAGGAGAGCTGGAAACACCATATATTTT. Amino acids: CASSLSKDRRAGNTIYF.

The chain carries TRBV9 and TRBJ1-3; D is uncertain. The germline gives CDR1 SGDLS, CDR2 YYNGEE. The V end was cut by 0 bases, the J end by 1 base, with 8 bases between. This CDR3 contains 15 residues. The CDR3, as DNA: TGTGCCAGCAGCGTAGCTATGACTTCTGGAAACACCATATATTTT. Amino acid sequence: CASSVAMTSGNTIYF.

V and J are TRBV12-5 and TRBJ2-4; maybe TRBD2 (7 bases). Germline V gives CDR1 LGHNT, CDR2 FRNRAP. V was shortened by 4 bases and J by 0 bases, with 16 bases between the two germline ends. CDR3 length equals 17 residues. The DNA for the CDR3 is TGTGCTAGTGGTTCGTCAACCGGGGGGCTAGCCAAAAACATTCAGTACTTC. This translates into CASGSSTGGLAKNIQYF.

This chain joins TRBV25-1 and TRBJ2-3; 8 bases line up with TRBD2. Germline V gene lookup returns CDR1 MGHDK and CDR2 SYGVNS. The ends lost 8 bases at V and 2 bases at J; junction bases unmatched: 9. The CDR3 is made up of 15 amino acids. The CDR3 DNA is TGTGCCAGCCAATTGGGCGGGAGGCCCACAGATACGCAGTATTTT. As protein: CASQLGGRPTDTQYF.

This chain joins TRBV28 and TRBJ2-7; TRBD1 agrees at 10 bases. Germline CDR1 is MDHEN and CDR2 is SYDVKM. The CDR3 totals 14 residues. V gave up 2 bases and J gave up 6 bases; unmatched junction bases: 4. The CDR3 here is CASSLGTGVTEQYF. The CDR3 DNA is TGTGCCAGCAGTTTAGGGACAGGGGTGACCGAGCAGTACTTC.

J is TRBJ2-7 and V is TRBV7-2; perhaps TRBD2 as D (6 bases). Looked up from germline, CDR1 is SGHTA and CDR2 is FQGNSA. This CDR3 has 15 residues. Trimming stripped 2 bases from V and 0 bases from J, with 11 bases between. CDR3 DNA sequence: TGTGCCAGCAGCTTATCCCCCGGGAGCTCCTACGAGCAGTACTTC. As protein: CASSLSPGSSYEQYF.

The rearrangement links TRBV19 to TRBJ2-7; D not certain. The CDR3 is 14 amino acids. Per germline, CDR1 LNHDA and CDR2 SQIVND (reference sequence). Between the trimmed V and J ends, which lost 4 bases and 2 bases, there was a span of 12 bases. The CDR3 spells CASSTSHKAYEQYF. As DNA, the CDR3 is TGTGCCAGTAGTACCTCACATAAAGCCTACGAGCAGTACTTC. The whole variable domain, remainder taken from reference TRBV19 and TRBJ2-7, is DGGITQSPKYLFRKEGQNVTLSCEQNLNHDAMYWYRQDPGQGLRLIYYSQIVNDFQKGDIAEGYSVSREKKESFPLTVTSAQKNPTAFYLCASSTSHKAYEQYFGPGTRLTVT.

The chain joins TRBV4-3 to TRBJ1-1, with D possibly matching TRBD1 (5 bases). Per germline, CDR1 LGHNA and CDR2 YSLEER. V was shortened by 0 bases and J by 6 bases, with 17 bases between the two germline ends. This CDR3 contains 16 residues. The CDR3 coding sequence is TGCGCCAGCAGCCAAGATCAAAGGGCCAGGGCCGCTGAAGCTTTCTTT. This translates into CASSQDQRARAAEAFF.